This T cell receptor (beta chain) stems from a study of blood T cells in healthy people across ages. Through a sample-barcoded 5' primer and a J-beta primer mix, a second PCR was run for about 6 to 11 cycles. Using its own MiXCR run on the 5' RACE reads, TCRdb lists one record per CDR3 protein. The data show over a million distinct CDR3 sequences, around 42% seen once. Germline V gene lookup returns CDR1 MDHEN and CDR2 SYDVKM. V gave up 2 bases and J gave up 4 bases, with 8 bases separating them. The CDR3 extends over 13 amino acids. Sequencing was performed on blood. The sequence came from a woman aged 18-29 years in good health. The chain has TRBV28 and TRBJ2-5; unclear D gene. The CDR3 sequence is CASSLRDLETQYF. CDR3 nucleotide sequence: TGTGCCAGCAGTTTAAGGGATCTAGAGACCCAGTACTTC.